This T cell receptor beta chain was sequenced in a study of blood T cell repertoires in COVID-19. The CDR3 consists of 14 residues. V lost 7 bases and J lost 3, with 13 bases in between. The germline CDR1 and CDR2 sequences are MNHEY and SVGAGI. Libraries were prepared by immunoSEQ multiplex PCR; TCRdb keeps only in-frame clonotypes and omits some of them. Among about 110,000 clones, about 85% were seen once, and the ten largest hold roughly 1.5%. The chain employs TRBV6-5 and TRBJ2-4, with D maybe TRBD2 (6 bases). Material for sequencing was peripheral blood. This receptor was taken from a man aged 35 to 55 with acute or convalescent COVID-19. The CDR3 protein is CASIPAGYKNIQYF. In DNA, the CDR3 is TGTGCCAGCATCCCCGCGGGATACAAAAACATTCAGTACTTC.